The 10 T cell receptor beta chains reported below all come from one sample, sequenced in a study of beta chain features in type 1 diabetes. Study observations and caveats: Across all four CD4+ subsets, people with type 1 diabetes showed modestly shorter TCRB CDR3s.

As every portion of the isolated RNA was reverse transcribed, the sequencing read expressed TCRB transcripts. Generated by immunoSEQ multiplex PCR, the TCRdb table keeps only in-frame clones and is missing some. Of around 310,000 clones listed, around an eighth are singletons. These receptors lack a known antigen. Material for sequencing was naive CD4+ T cells from blood. These receptor sequences come from a young woman with type 1 diabetes.

This chain uses TRBV7-3 with TRBJ2-7; TRBD2 aligns across 14 bases. V gave up 5 bases and J gave up 6 bases; unmatched junction bases: 3. Germline V gives CDR1 SGHTA, CDR2 FQGTGA. This CDR3 region has 14 residues. The CDR3 spells CASSPGTSGGEQYF. The DNA for the CDR3 is TGTGCCAGCAGCCCTGGGACTAGCGGGGGCGAGCAGTACTTC.

This rearrangement joins TRBV5-1 to TRBJ2-1, with unresolved D. The CDR3 is made up of 12 amino acids. Trimming took 0 bases from V and 8 from J, leaving 6 bases between them. CDR1 is SGHRS and CDR2 is YFSETQ in the germline V gene. The CDR3 nucleotides read TGCGCCAGCAGCTTGGGAGAGGATGAGCAGTTCTTC. It is translated as CASSLGEDEQFF.

This clone showed up just a few times. The chain is built from TRBV5-1 and TRBJ2-1, with 12 bases matching TRBD2. CDR1 is SGHRS and CDR2 is YFSETQ in the germline V gene. Unmatched junction bases numbered 9, after V lost 4 bases and J lost 7 bases. The CDR3 covers 16 residues. CDR3 DNA sequence: TGCGCCAGCAGCAAACTAGCGGGAGGCGCAGGGAATGAGCAGTTCTTC. Residues: CASSKLAGGAGNEQFF.

This chain joins TRBV7-9 and TRBJ1-2, with 9 bases aligning to TRBD1. CDR3 length equals 14 residues. V lost 2 bases to trimming and J lost 11 bases; unmatched junction nucleotides: 9. In germline, CDR1 is SEHNR, CDR2 FQNEAQ (reference sequence). CDR3 sequence (DNA): TGTGCCAGCAGCTTACTCGGGACAGGGATGGGGTACACCTTC. It specifies CASSLLGTGMGYTF.

V usage is TRBV23-1 and J usage is TRBJ2-7, with D perhaps matching TRBD1 (6 bases). TRBV23-1 is an ORF, and what it does is uncertain. V gave up 2 bases and J gave up 0 bases, with 14 bases separating them. This CDR3 spans 16 amino acids. CDR3 residues: CASSQPGTHCSYEQYV. The DNA of the CDR3 is TGCGCCAGCAGTCAACCTGGGACACATTGCTCCTACGAGCAGTACGTC.

This clone has just a few counts. The chain couples TRBV5-1 to TRBJ1-1; the D gene is possibly TRBD1 (5 bases). This CDR3 contains 13 residues. From germline, CDR1 is SGHRS and CDR2 YFSETQ. The V gene lost 4 bases and the J gene lost 1 base, with 8 bases spanning the gap. The CDR3 loop is CASSVTENTEAFF. As DNA, the CDR3 is TGCGCCAGCAGCGTGACAGAGAACACTGAAGCTTTCTTT.

In its sample, this clone was seen a few times. V and J are TRBV25-1 and TRBJ1-2; TRBD1 is a possible D gene (6 bases). Germline CDR1 and CDR2: MGHDK and SYGVNS. The length of the CDR3 is 15 residues. V gave up 3 bases and J gave up 3 bases, with 14 bases separating them. CDR3 loop: CASSDQQDRHYGYTF. The CDR3 nucleotides read TGTGCCAGCAGTGATCAACAGGACAGACACTATGGCTACACCTTC.

A few counts support this clone. CDR3 region: CASSSMSTQGTYGYTF. CDR3 coding DNA: TGTGCCAGCAGTTCAATGTCCACACAGGGTACTTATGGCTACACCTTC. V and J are TRBV27 and TRBJ1-2; weak D call: TRBD1 (6 bases). Germline V gene data show CDR1 as MNHEY and CDR2 as SMNVEV (reference sequence). V dropped 4 bases and J dropped 5 bases, with 20 bases sitting between them. The CDR3 covers 16 residues.

This clone was detected only a few times. This rearrangement joins TRBV9 to TRBJ1-5; D unresolved. The CDR3 is made up of 15 amino acids. The V end was cut by 0 bases, the J end by 2 bases, with 9 bases between. Per germline, CDR1 SGDLS and CDR2 YYNGEE. The CDR3 loop reads CASSVVGVGNQPQHF. The CDR3 region has the DNA TGTGCCAGCAGCGTAGTCGGGGTTGGCAATCAGCCCCAGCATTTT.

The chain has TRBV5-1 and TRBJ2-1; tentative D call: TRBD2 (6 bases). With 4 bases removed from V and 8 bases from J, the gap between germline ends came to 19 bases. Germline lookup yields CDR1 SGHRS and CDR2 YFSETQ. The CDR3 spans 15 residues. The CDR3 loop reads CASSIGSFELDEQFF. CDR3 DNA: TGCGCCAGCAGCATCGGGAGTTTCGAATTGGATGAGCAGTTCTTC.